The next 21 T cell receptor beta chains were all read from a single sample in a study of blood T cell repertoires in COVID-19 (dated by TCRdb to 2019 to 2021). The library was generated by the immunoSEQ multiplex PCR assay. TCRdb's version of the immuneACCESS table is confined to in-frame rearrangements and falls short of the full clone set. An unresolved V gene accounts for under half of the shortfall where checked; the remainder is of unknown origin. A total of 350,000 to 450,000 clones appear in this sample, around 91% of them only once. The ten largest clones add up to about 1.6% of the sample. The source material was peripheral blood. Every receptor here comes from a woman aged 40-49 years with COVID-19, enrolled during active disease.

This CDR3 reads CSVTDRVRTEAFF. The CDR3 nucleotides read TGCAGCGTTACGGACAGGGTGAGGACTGAAGCTTTCTTT. The chain combines TRBV29-1 with TRBJ1-1; 8 bases line up with TRBD1. With 5 bases clipped from V and 5 bases from J, the junction kept 7 bases outside the gene matches. Germline-derived CDR1 and CDR2 are SQVTM and ANQGSEA. The CDR3 consists of 13 residues.

This rearrangement joins TRBV5-6 to TRBJ1-4, with 7 bases that match TRBD1. V gave up 4 bases and J gave up 8 bases; unmatched junction bases: 11. Germline-derived CDR1 and CDR2 are SGHDT and YYEEEE. The CDR3 totals 15 residues. The DNA for the CDR3 is TGTGCCAGCAGCCCGTTCTGGGACAGCCGCGAAAAACTGTTTTTT. This codes for CASSPFWDSREKLFF.

The rearrangement links TRBV10-2 to TRBJ1-1, with a possible D match to TRBD1 (6 bases). This CDR3 has 11 amino acids. Germline CDR1 and CDR2: WSHSY and SAAADI. Trimming took 5 bases from V and 9 from J, leaving 10 bases between them. In DNA form, the CDR3 reads TGCGCCAGCAGTTTGGGACATCAAGCTTTCTTT. As protein: CASSLGHQAFF.

V usage is TRBV12-3 or TRBV12-4 and J usage is TRBJ1-4; no clear D. Trimming shortened V by 2 bases and J by 12 bases, and 7 bases separated the two germline ends. The CDR3 is made up of 11 amino acids. The CDR3 loop is CASSLRRELFF. The CDR3, as DNA: TGTGCCAGCAGTTTAAGGAGGGAACTGTTTTTT.

The chain combines TRBV7-9 with TRBJ1-2; 7 nucleotides align to TRBD1. This CDR3 is built from 13 residues. CDR1 and CDR2 from the germline V gene are SEHNR and FQNEAQ (reference sequence). J gave up 8 bases and V 6 bases, and 9 bases lay outside the gene matches. This chain's CDR3 is CASSFDRAGGYTF. CDR3 bases: TGTGCCAGCAGTTTTGACAGGGCGGGCGGCTACACCTTC.

The chain employs TRBV10-3 and TRBJ2-3; 7 bases are shared with TRBD2. V shed 3 bases, J shed 4 bases, and the junction held 10 bases outside the gene matches. Germline V gene sequence: CDR1 ENHRY, CDR2 SYGVKD. The CDR3 sequence is 16 residues long. This CDR3 is CAISDPTSGDSDTQYF. Here the CDR3 DNA reads TGTGCCATCAGTGACCCAACGAGCGGGGACTCAGATACGCAGTATTTT.

The genes are TRBV5-1 and TRBJ2-3, with a tentative D call TRBD1 (6 bases). This CDR3 contains 16 residues. Germline V lookup: CDR1 SGHRS, CDR2 YFSETQ. V dropped 4 bases and J dropped 1 base, with 16 bases sitting between them. The CDR3 nucleotides read TGCGCCAGCAGCCCATTACAGGGAGCTGGCACAGATACGCAGTATTTT. Its protein product is CASSPLQGAGTDTQYF.

CDR3 nucleotides: TGTGCCAGCAGTTTAGTCGGGTCCGATACGCAGTATTTT. It is translated as CASSLVGSDTQYF. V gene TRBV12-3 or TRBV12-4 combines with J gene TRBJ2-3; D ambiguous. The CDR3 length is 13 residues. Trimming removed 1 base at V and 6 bases at J, with 8 bases between.

The chain employs TRBV3-1 (or the pseudogene TRBV3-2) and TRBJ1-1; D ambiguous. V lost 4 bases and J 3 bases, leaving 12 bases between the germline ends. Per germline, CDR1 LGHDT and CDR2 YNNKEL (reference sequence). The CDR3 is made up of 14 amino acids. The DNA for the CDR3 is TGTGCCAGCAGCCTCCCCGGGGTGGACACTGAAGCTTTCTTT. This encodes CASSLPGVDTEAFF.

The chain couples TRBV12-5 to TRBJ2-7; TRBD1 agrees at 9 bases. The CDR3 covers 14 residues. Germline lookup yields CDR1 LGHNT and CDR2 FRNRAP. V dropped 3 bases and J dropped 3; count of bases not matched to a gene: 3. The CDR3 DNA reads as TGTGCTAGTGGTTTAGGGACAGGGAACTACGAGCAGTACTTC. It encodes CASGLGTGNYEQYF.

The chain employs TRBV27 and TRBJ2-7, with D possibly matching TRBD1 (6 bases). This CDR3 has 15 residues. Trimming pared 2 bases from V and 1 base from J, leaving 12 bases between. The V gene's germline CDR1 is MNHEY and CDR2 SMNVEV (reference sequence). Here the CDR3 reads CASSLRGTKSYEQYF. Written as DNA, the CDR3 is TGTGCCAGCAGTTTAAGAGGGACAAAGTCCTACGAGCAGTACTTC.

This chain joins TRBV6-6 and TRBJ1-2; TRBD1 matches 7 bases. V was clipped by 5 bases and J by 7 bases; unmatched bases: 13. The CDR3 sequence is 15 residues long. Per germline, CDR1 MNHNY and CDR2 SVGAGI (reference sequence). This CDR3 is CASSRIREGARGYTF. The CDR3 DNA sequence: TGTGCCAGCAGTCGGATACGAGAGGGGGCGCGTGGCTACACCTTC.

This clone occurred a few times. The V and J genes are TRBV28 and TRBJ2-1, with D possibly TRBD2 on 5 matching bases. V dropped 7 bases and J dropped 4 bases, with 11 bases sitting between them. The germline gives CDR1 MDHEN, CDR2 SYDVKM. The CDR3 consists of 13 residues. In DNA, the CDR3 is TGTGCCAGCAAAGGAGGACTGTACAATGAGCAGTTCTTC. This translates into CASKGGLYNEQFF.

The rearrangement uses TRBV27 and TRBJ1-2; D unclear. CDR1 is MNHEY and CDR2 is SMNVEV in the germline V gene (reference sequence). V was trimmed by 3 bases and J by 2 bases, leaving 13 bases between them. The CDR3 consists of 15 residues. DNA for the CDR3: TGTGCCAGCAGTTTTAGATGGGAGAGGAACTATGGCTACACCTTC. Its protein is CASSFRWERNYGYTF.

The chain links TRBV6-4 to TRBJ2-2; perhaps TRBD1 as D (6 bases). The V gene lost 5 bases and the J gene lost 8 bases, with 12 bases spanning the gap. The CDR3 contains 13 residues. Germline V gene lookup returns CDR1 MRHNA and CDR2 SNTAGT. The CDR3 region is CASSNRVSGELFF. CDR3 DNA sequence: TGTGCCAGCAGTAACAGGGTTTCGGGGGAGCTGTTTTTT.

The chain recombines TRBV27 with TRBJ1-1; D remains unclear. The CDR3 has 16 residues. Trimming took off 7 bases at V and 0 bases at J, with 18 bases between the two ends. The germline gives CDR1 MNHEY, CDR2 SMNVEV (reference sequence). As DNA, the CDR3 is TGTGCCAGCAACCCCACCAAGCTTTTCATGAACACTGAAGCTTTCTTT. This gives the protein CASNPTKLFMNTEAFF.

The rearrangement joins TRBV19 to TRBJ2-2, with 10 bases that match TRBD2. Losses at the gene ends were 6 bases for V and 0 bases for J; bases not matched to a gene: 4. The V gene's germline CDR1 is LNHDA and CDR2 SQIVND (reference sequence). The CDR3 consists of 16 residues. Here the CDR3 reads CASRSGTSANTGELFF. For the CDR3, the DNA is TGTGCCAGTAGGTCCGGGACTAGCGCGAACACCGGGGAGCTGTTTTTT.

V usage is TRBV28 and J usage is TRBJ1-1, with TRBD1 matching over 10 bases. CDR1 and CDR2 from the germline V gene are MDHEN and SYDVKM. The CDR3 consists of 15 residues. Trimming cost V 5 bases and J 10 bases; bases outside gene matches: 13. In DNA, the CDR3 is TGTGCCAGCAGTCCCGGGACAGGGGTCCCCAAGTCAGCTTTCTTT. This encodes CASSPGTGVPKSAFF.

The chain carries TRBV6-2 or TRBV6-3 and TRBJ2-2, with D maybe TRBD1 (6 bases). The V gene's germline CDR1 is MNHEY and CDR2 SVGEGT. V lost 2 bases to trimming and J lost 0 bases, with 10 bases between them. The CDR3 covers 16 residues. Here the CDR3 DNA reads TGTGCCAGCAGTTACGTAAGGGGGACGAACACCGGGGAGCTGTTTTTT. Residues: CASSYVRGTNTGELFF.

Concerning this clone itself: The junction does not match germline at one end; this may be a read error. The chain links TRBV6-5 to TRBJ2-7, with 9 nucleotides matching TRBD2. Germline loops: CDR1 MNHEY, CDR2 SVGAGI. The CDR3 sequence is 14 residues long. The CDR3 loop is CASSYGGLAGTLRF. In DNA form, the CDR3 reads TGTGCCAGCAGTTACGGTGGGCTAGCGGGAACCCTAAGGTTC.

The V and J genes are TRBV29-1 and TRBJ1-2; the D gene is possibly TRBD1 (5 bases). Germline CDR1 is SQVTM and CDR2 is ANQGSEA. The CDR3 covers 15 residues. Trimming pared 1 base from V and 5 bases from J, leaving 17 bases between. The CDR3 bases are TGCAGCGTTGAAGTATGGGGGGACGGGTCGTATGGCTACACCTTC. It codes for CSVEVWGDGSYGYTF. Drawing the rest from reference TRBV29-1 and TRBJ1-2, the complete variable domain is SAVISQKPSRDICQRGTSLTIQCQVDSQVTMMFWYRQQPGQSLTLIATANQGSEATYESGFVIDKFPISRPNLTFSTLTVSNMSPEDSSIYLCSVEVWGDGSYGYTFGSGTRLTVV.